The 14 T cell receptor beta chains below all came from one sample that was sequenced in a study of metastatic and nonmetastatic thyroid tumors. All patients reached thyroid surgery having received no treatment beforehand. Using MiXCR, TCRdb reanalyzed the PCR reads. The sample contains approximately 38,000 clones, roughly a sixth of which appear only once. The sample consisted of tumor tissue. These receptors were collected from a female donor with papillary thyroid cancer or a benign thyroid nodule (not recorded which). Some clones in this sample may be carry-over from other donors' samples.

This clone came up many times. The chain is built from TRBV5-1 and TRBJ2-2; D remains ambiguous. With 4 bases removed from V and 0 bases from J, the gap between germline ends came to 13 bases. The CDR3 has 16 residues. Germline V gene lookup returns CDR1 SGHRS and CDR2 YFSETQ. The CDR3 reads CASSVRGSPNTGELFF. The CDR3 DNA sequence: TGCGCCAGCAGCGTAAGAGGATCTCCGAACACCGGGGAGCTGTTTTTT. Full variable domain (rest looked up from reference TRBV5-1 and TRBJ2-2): KAGVTQTPRYLIKTRGQQVTLSCSPISGHRSVSWYQQTPGQGLQFLFEYFSETQRNKGNFPGRFSGRQFSNSRSEMNVSTLELGDSALYLCASSVRGSPNTGELFFGEGSRLTVL.

CDR3: CASSQDYRDVRGSYEQYF. CDR3 nucleotides: TGCGCCAGCAGCCAGGACTATCGGGATGTTCGAGGTTCCTACGAGCAGTACTTC. The chain has TRBV5-1 and TRBJ2-7; D possibly corresponds to TRBD2 (6 bases). Deletions cut 4 bases from V and 1 base from J, with 24 bases between. Germline loops: CDR1 SGHRS, CDR2 YFSETQ. This CDR3 spans 18 amino acids.

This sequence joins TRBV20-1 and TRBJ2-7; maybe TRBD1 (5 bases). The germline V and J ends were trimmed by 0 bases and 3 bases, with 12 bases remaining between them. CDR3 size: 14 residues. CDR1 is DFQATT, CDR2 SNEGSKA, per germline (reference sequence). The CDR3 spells CSARDRRQFYEQYF. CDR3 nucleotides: TGCAGTGCTAGAGATCGGCGACAGTTCTACGAGCAGTACTTC.

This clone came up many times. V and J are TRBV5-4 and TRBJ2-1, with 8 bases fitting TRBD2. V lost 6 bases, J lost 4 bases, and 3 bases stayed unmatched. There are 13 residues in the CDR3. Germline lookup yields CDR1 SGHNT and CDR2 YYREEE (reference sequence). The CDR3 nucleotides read TGTGCCAGCACGGTAGCGGGATACAATGAGCAGTTCTTC. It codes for CASTVAGYNEQFF.

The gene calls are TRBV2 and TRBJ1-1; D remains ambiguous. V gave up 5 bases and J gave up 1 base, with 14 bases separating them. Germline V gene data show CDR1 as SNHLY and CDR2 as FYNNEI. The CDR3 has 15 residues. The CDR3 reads CASSQESRQNTEAFF. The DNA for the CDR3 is TGTGCCAGCAGTCAAGAATCGAGACAGAACACTGAAGCTTTCTTT.

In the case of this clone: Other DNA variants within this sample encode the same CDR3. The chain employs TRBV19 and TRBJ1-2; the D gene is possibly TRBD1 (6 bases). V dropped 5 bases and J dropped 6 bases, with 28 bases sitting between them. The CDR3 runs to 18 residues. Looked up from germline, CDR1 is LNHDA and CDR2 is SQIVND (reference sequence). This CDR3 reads CASSRRLGQGPGGDGYTF. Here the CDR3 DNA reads TGTGCCAGTAGTCGAAGGTTGGGACAAGGGCCGGGAGGCGATGGCTACACCTTC.

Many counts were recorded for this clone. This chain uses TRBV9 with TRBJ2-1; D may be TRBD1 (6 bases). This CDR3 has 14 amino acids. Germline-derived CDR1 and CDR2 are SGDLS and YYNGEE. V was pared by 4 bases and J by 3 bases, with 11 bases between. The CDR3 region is CASSTRQDYNEQFF. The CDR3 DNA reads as TGTGCCAGCAGCACCCGACAGGACTACAATGAGCAGTTCTTC.

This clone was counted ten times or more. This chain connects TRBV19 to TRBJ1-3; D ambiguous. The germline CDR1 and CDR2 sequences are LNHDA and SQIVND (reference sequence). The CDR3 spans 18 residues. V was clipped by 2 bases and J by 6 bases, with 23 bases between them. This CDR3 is CASSIKFWGGGLENTIYF. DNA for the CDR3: TGTGCCAGTAGTATAAAGTTTTGGGGAGGAGGACTGGAAAACACCATATATTTT.

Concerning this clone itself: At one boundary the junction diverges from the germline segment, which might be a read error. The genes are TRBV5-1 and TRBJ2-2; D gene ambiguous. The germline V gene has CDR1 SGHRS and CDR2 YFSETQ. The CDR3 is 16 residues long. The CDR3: CPSSLFGTMNTGELFF. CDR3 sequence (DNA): TGCCCCAGCAGCTTGTTCGGTACAATGAACACCGGGGAGCTGTTTTTT.

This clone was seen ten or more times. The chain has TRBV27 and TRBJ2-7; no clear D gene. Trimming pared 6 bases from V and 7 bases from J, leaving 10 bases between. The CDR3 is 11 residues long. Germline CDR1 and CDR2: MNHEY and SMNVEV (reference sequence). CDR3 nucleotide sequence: TGTGCCAGCAGATTTGGACGAGAGCAGTACTTC. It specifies CASRFGREQYF.

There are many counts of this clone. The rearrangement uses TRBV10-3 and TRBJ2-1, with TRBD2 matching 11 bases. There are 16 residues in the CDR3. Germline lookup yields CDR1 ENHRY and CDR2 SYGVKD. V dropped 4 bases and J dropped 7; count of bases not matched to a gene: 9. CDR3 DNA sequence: TGTGCCATCAGTGTTGATAGCGGGAGGGCGTGGAATGAGCAGTTCTTC. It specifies CAISVDSGRAWNEQFF.

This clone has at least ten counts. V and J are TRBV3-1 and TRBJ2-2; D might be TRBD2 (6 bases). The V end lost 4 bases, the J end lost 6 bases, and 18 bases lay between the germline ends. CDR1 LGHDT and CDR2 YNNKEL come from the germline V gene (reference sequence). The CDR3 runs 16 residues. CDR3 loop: CASSRKEGSYSGELFF. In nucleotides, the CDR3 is TGTGCCAGCAGCCGAAAGGAGGGTAGTTATTCCGGGGAGCTGTTTTTT.

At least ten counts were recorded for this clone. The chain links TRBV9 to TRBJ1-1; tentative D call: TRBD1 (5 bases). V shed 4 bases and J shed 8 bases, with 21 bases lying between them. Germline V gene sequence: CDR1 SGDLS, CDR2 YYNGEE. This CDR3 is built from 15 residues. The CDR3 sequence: CASSTRAGLGAEAFF. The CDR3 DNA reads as TGTGCCAGCAGCACACGGGCAGGGCTGGGCGCCGAAGCTTTCTTT.

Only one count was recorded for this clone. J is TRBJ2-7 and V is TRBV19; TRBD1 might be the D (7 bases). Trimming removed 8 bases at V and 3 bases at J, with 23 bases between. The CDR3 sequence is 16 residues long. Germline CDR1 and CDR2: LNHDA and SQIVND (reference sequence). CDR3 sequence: CASLSQWGDSHYEQYF. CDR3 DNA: TGTGCCAGTCTTTCCCAATGGGGGGACAGCCACTACGAGCAGTACTTC.